This T cell receptor beta chain was retrieved from a study of OX40 agonist ivuxolimab in advanced cancers. About the study: Clinicians treated patients with ivuxolimab, an agonistic anti-OX40 (CD134) antibody. Study-level results: Low normalized T-cell clonal expansion was additionally recorded for some nonresponders.

The germline gives CDR1 GTSNPN, CDR2 SVGIG (reference sequence). The CDR3 sequence is 14 residues long. Trimming stripped 4 bases from V and 0 bases from J, with 10 bases between. Data came from immunoSEQ multiplex PCR; TCRdb stores just in-frame clones and leaves some out. The sample gives tens of thousands of clones, approximately 86% of which show up once; around 27% is in the top ten. Note on this clone: Its target is not known.

The sample here was CD4+ or CD8+ T cells sorted from blood, taken in a trial of the OX40 agonist ivuxolimab. V and J are TRBV30 and TRBJ1-3; maybe TRBD1 (5 bases). This TCR came from an adult with an advanced solid tumor such as melanoma, head and neck, liver or kidney cancer. CDR3 sequence: CAWTGAFSGNTIYF. In DNA form, the CDR3 reads TGTGCCTGGACCGGGGCCTTCTCTGGAAACACCATATATTTT.